This T cell receptor (beta chain) is from a study of OX40 agonist ivuxolimab in advanced cancers. For the study at large: About 44% of patients had received prior checkpoint inhibitor therapy.

Blood got drawn at baseline, again on cycle 4 day 1, and then on cycle 7 day 1. Only in-frame clones appear in the TCRdb table, and some are missing; sequencing was by immunoSEQ multiplex PCR. The data hold 50,000 to 65,000 clones, with approximately 90% observed a single time. Study results and caveats: It was not determined which antigens were specifically recognized by the peripheral T cells that had undergone clonal expansion. Mean expanded clone counts were higher in CD8+ than CD4+ T cells.

With respect to this clone: What it binds is unknown.

Germline CDR1 and CDR2: SEHNR and FQNEAQ (reference sequence). CDR3 length: 11 amino acids. V was shortened by 5 bases and J by 7 bases, with 8 bases between the two germline ends. This receptor was identified in an adult with an advanced solid tumor such as melanoma, head and neck, liver or kidney cancer. The chain uses TRBV7-9 and TRBJ1-2; D ambiguous. The sequences come from CD4+ or CD8+ T cells sorted from blood, collected in a trial of the OX40 agonist ivuxolimab. This chain's CDR3 is CASSPPPGYTF. CDR3 coding DNA: TGTGCCAGCAGCCCCCCCCCTGGCTACACCTTC.